This T cell receptor (beta chain) was recovered during a study of CD39 and CD103 CD8 tumor-infiltrating T cells (dated by TCRdb to the late 2010s). Broadly, across the study: Repertoire comparisons were shown for an HPV-positive HNSCC, an HPV-negative HNSCC, an ovarian cancer and a melanoma patient. Deep sequencing of TCRbeta CDR3 was used to compare the repertoires of CD8 TIL subsets, defined by CD103 and CD39, against those of peripheral memory CD8 T cells.

Including the terminal cysteine and phenylalanine, the CDR3 comprises 15 residues. Of all the DNA, just the CDR3 is kept, 45 bases in frame from base 1. The germline V gene yields MGHRA for CDR1 and YSYEKL for CDR2. At the junction V is shortened by 1 base and J by 4 bases; bases outside the gene matches: 6. Overall study outcomes, separate from this receptor: DP TIL clonotypes were rarely found in blood or uninvolved lymph node, whereas DN TIL clonotypes largely overlapped peripheral memory CD8 repertoires. Compared with DN and SP CD8 TILs and with blood memory CD8 T cells, DP CD8 TILs appeared more oligoclonal, with the top 30 clonotypes covering about 50-86%.

On this clone: Its antigen is not yet known. Within one base of it there is no much larger clone, and no base qualities were kept.

Patients were not receiving therapy at sample collection, though earlier treatments ranged from chemotherapy, radiotherapy, surgery and immunotherapy to none. Thawed cells were enriched for T lymphocytes with a negative-selection kit, adding EpCAM beads for tumor-infiltrating lymphocytes. Memory CD8 T cells were sorted as CD8+CD4-CD45RA- cells regardless of CCR7 expression. Before analysis, peripheral blood mononuclear cells were isolated on a Ficoll-Paque PLUS gradient and cryopreserved. Populations were sorted on a FACSAria II to about 99% purity, and the cell pellets were frozen for TCR sequencing without being cultured. Genomic DNA was extracted with the DNeasy Blood and Tissue Kit from roughly 10,000 to 100,000 sorted cells per subset. The immunoSEQ service sequenced and mapped the TCRbeta V-J or V-D-J regions, with each sample reaching coverage above 8x. In the paper's pipeline: Only productive rearrangements exported from the immunoSEQ Analyzer platform were analyzed, with clonality assessed on the 500 most abundant clones. To quantify how much repertoires overlapped between populations, both the Morisita-Horn similarity index and the Jaccard index were used. Morisita-Horn similarity between CD8 T-cell subset TCR repertoires was measured in about 6 cancer patients. The source is immuneACCESS, and TCRdb retained only in-frame sequences with V and J called. Part of the clones is not carried over; for the studies checked, unresolved V genes explain less than half of this, and the remainder is unexplained. V and J calls plus clone size are reproduced from that table; the DNA served to infer D and trimming. Within this sample are approximately 18,000 clones, with around nine tenths of them counted one time only. In total, the top ten clones hold around 4% of the sample.

This sequence originates from a human donor with head and neck squamous cell carcinoma. The chain employs TRBV4-1 and TRBJ2-5, and 7 junctional nucleotides match TRBD2. Sequencing input: CD8+ T cells sorted from blood. The sample's cell subset or site label, in plain terms: total memory CD8 T cells (CD45RA-CCR7+/-) from blood or uninvolved lymph node. The CDR3 region reads CASSQVGGVRETQYF. Read as DNA, the sequence is TGCGCCAGCAGCCAAGTTGGGGGGGTACGAGAGACCCAGTACTTC.